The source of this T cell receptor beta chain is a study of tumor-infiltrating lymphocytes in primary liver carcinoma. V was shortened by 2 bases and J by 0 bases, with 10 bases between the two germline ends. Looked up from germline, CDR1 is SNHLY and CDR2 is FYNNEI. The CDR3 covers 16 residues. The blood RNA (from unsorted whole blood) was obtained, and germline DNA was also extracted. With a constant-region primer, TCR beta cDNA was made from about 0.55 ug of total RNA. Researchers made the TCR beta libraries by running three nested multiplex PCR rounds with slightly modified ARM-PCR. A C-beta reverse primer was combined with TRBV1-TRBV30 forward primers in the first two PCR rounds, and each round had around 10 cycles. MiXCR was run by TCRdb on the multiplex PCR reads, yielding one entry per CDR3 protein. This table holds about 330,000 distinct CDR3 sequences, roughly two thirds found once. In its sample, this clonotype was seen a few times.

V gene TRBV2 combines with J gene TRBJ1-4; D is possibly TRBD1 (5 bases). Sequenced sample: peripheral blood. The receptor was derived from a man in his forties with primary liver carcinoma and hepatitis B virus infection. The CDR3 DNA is TGTGCCAGCAGTGAAATTACAGGTGCAACTAATGAAAAACTGTTTTTT. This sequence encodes CASSEITGATNEKLFF.